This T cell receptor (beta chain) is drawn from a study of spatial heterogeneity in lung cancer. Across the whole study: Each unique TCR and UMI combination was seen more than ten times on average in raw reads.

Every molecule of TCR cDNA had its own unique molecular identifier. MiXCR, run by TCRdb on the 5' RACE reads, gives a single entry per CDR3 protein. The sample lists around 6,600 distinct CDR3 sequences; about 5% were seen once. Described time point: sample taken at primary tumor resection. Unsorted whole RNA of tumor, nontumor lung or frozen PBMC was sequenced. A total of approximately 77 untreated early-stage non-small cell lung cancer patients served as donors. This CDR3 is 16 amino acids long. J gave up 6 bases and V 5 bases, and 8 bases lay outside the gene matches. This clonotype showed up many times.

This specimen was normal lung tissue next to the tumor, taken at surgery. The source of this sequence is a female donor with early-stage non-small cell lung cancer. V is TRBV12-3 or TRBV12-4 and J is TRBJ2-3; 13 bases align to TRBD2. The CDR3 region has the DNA TGTGCCAGCAGTCCTCCGGGACTAGCGGGACGGGATACGCAGTATTTT. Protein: CASSPPGLAGRDTQYF.